This TCR beta chain was documented in a study of T-cell reconstitution after alpha-beta-depleted transplantation in children. Unique molecular identifiers featured in how the TCRbeta library was prepared. Using its own MiXCR run on the PCR reads, TCRdb lists one record per CDR3 protein. The profile covers over 550,000 distinct CDR3 sequences, with 10% to 13% appearing a single time and 3.5% to 5% taken by the ten largest. The germline V gene encodes CDR1 MNHEY and CDR2 SVGEGT. This CDR3 spans 16 amino acids. V lost 5 bases, J lost 4 bases, and 18 bases lay in between. This clonotype turned up a few times.

This chain joins TRBV6-2 or TRBV6-3 and TRBJ2-1; D may be TRBD2 (5 bases). This specimen consisted of PBMCs from the stem cell graft donor, obtained from the stem cell graft. The origin of this receptor is a human donor who donated a stem cell graft to a child with acute myeloid leukemia. The CDR3, as DNA: TGTGCCAGCAGTAGCCAGCGGCCGACACTATACAATGAGCAGTTCTTC. It encodes CASSSQRPTLYNEQFF.